This entry concerns a single T cell receptor (beta chain). Each participant's cohort was designated according to participant-reported clinical history. The data derive from a study of blood T cell repertoires in COVID-19. Looking at the study overall: COVID-19 samples from acute and convalescent phases originated in the United States, Italy and Spain.

Profiling relied on immunoSEQ multiplex PCR, and the TCRdb table lists in-frame clones only, not all of them. The table records 150,000 to 200,000 clones, around 80% of them present only once. V lost 1 base, J lost 6 bases, and 7 bases lay in between. Germline values: CDR1 SGHTA, CDR2 FQGNSA. This CDR3 region has 14 residues. Specimen: PBMCs or T cells enriched from blood (not recorded which). The source is a man aged 45 to 65 who had recovered from COVID-19. This chain links TRBV7-2 with TRBJ1-6; D possibly corresponds to TRBD1 (6 bases). The CDR3 coding sequence is TGTGCCAGCAGCTTAGTACAGGGTAATTCACCCCTCCACTTT. Its protein product is CASSLVQGNSPLHF. Looking up the rest from reference TRBV7-2 and TRBJ1-6 gives the full variable domain: GAGVSQSPSNKVTEKGKDVELRCDPISGHTALYWYRQSLGQGLEFLIYFQGNSAPDKSGLPSDRFSAERTGGSVSTLTIQRTQQEDSAVYLCASSLVQGNSPLHFGNGTRLTVT.